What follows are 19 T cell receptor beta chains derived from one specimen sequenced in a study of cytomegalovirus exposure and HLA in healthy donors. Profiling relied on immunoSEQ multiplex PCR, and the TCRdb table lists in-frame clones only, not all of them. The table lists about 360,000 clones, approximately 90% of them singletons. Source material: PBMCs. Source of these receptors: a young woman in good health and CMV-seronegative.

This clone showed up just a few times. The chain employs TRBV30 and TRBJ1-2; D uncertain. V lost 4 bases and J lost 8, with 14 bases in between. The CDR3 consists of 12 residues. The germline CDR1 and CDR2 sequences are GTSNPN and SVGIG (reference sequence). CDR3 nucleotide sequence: TGTGCCTGGACCGGGAATCAAGGGGGCTACACCTTC. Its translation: CAWTGNQGGYTF.

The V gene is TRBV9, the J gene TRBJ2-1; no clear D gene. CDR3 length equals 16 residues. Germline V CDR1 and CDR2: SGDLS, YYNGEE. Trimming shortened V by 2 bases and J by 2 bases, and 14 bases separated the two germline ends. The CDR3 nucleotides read TGTGCCAGCAGCGTGGGCTATCGCCTTACCTACAATGAGCAGTTCTTC. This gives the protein CASSVGYRLTYNEQFF.

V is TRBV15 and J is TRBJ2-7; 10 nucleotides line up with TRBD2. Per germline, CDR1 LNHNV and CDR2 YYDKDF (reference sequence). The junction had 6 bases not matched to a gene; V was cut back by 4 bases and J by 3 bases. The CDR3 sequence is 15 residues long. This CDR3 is CATSMAGTSVYEQYF. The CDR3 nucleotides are TGTGCCACCAGCATGGCCGGGACTAGCGTCTACGAGCAGTACTTC.

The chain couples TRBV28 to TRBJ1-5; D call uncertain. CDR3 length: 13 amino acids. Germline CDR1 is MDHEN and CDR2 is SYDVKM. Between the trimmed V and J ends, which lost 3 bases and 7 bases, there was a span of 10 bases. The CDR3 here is CASSFSMEQPQHF. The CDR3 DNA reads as TGTGCCAGCAGTTTTTCTATGGAGCAGCCCCAGCATTTT. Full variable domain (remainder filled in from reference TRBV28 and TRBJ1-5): DVKVTQSSRYLVKRTGEKVFLECVQDMDHENMFWYRQDPGLGLRLIYFSYDVKMKEKGDIPEGYSVSREKKERFSLILESASTNQTSMYLCASSFSMEQPQHFGDGTRLSIL.

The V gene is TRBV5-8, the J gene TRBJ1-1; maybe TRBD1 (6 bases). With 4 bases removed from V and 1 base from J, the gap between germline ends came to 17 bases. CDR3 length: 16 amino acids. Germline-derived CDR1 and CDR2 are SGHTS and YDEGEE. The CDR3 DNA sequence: TGTGCCAGCAGCGCCCATACAGGGTCCGCGAACACTGAAGCTTTCTTT. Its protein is CASSAHTGSANTEAFF. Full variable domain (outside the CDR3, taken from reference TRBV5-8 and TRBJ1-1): EAGVTQSPTHLIKTRGQQATLRCSPISGHTSVYWYQQALGLGLQFLLWYDEGEERNRGNFPPRFSGRQFPNYSSELNVNALELEDSALYLCASSAHTGSANTEAFFGQGTRLTVV.

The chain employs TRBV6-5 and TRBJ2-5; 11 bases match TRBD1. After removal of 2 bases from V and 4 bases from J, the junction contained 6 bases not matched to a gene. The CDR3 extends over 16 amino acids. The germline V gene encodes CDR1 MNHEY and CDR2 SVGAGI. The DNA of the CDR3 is TGTGCCAGCAGTTACACACGGACAGGGGGCCGAGAGACCCAGTACTTC. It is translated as CASSYTRTGGRETQYF.

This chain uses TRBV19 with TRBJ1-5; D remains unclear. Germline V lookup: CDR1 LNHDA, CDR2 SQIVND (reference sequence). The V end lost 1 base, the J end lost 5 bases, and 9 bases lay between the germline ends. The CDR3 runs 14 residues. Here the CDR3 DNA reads TGTGCCAGTAGTATAGGGCAGCGGTATCAGCCCCAGCATTTT. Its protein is CASSIGQRYQPQHF.

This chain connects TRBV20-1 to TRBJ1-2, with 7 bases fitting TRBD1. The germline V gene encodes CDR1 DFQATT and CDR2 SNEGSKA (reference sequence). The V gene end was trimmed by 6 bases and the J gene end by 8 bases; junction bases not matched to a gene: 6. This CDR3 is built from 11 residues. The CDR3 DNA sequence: TGCAGTGCAAGACAGGGAGGGGGCTACACCTTC. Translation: CSARQGGGYTF.

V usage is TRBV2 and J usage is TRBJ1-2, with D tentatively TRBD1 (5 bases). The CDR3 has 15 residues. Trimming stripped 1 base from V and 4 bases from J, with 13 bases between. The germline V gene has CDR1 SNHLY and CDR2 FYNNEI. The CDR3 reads CASSEVTGGGYGYTF. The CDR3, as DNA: TGTGCCAGCAGTGAAGTCACCGGGGGTGGCTATGGCTACACCTTC.

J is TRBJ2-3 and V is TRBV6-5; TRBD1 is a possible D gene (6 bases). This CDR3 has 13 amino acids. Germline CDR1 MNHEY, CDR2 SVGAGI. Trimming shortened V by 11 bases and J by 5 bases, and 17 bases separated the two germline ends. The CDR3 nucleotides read TGTGCCTCCCGAAACAGGGCCAGAGATACGCAGTATTTT. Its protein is CASRNRARDTQYF.

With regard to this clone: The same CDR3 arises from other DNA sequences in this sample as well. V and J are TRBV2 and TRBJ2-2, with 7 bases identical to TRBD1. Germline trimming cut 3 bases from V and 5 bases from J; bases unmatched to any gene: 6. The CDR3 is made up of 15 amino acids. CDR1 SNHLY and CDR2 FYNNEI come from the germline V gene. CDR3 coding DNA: TGTGCCAGCAGTGACGGAGCAGGGGGTACCGGGGAGCTGTTTTTT. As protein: CASSDGAGGTGELFF.

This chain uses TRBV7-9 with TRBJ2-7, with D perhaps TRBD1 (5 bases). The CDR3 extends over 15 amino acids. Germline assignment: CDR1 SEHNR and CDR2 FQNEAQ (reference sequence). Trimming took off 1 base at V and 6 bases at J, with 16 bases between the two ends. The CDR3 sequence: CASSLGWQGKGEQYF. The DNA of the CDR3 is TGTGCCAGCAGCTTAGGATGGCAGGGAAAGGGCGAGCAGTACTTC.

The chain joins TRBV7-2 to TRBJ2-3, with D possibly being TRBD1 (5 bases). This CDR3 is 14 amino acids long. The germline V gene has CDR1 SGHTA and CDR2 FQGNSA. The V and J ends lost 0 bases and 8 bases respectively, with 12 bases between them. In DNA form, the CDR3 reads TGTGCCAGCAGCTTAGCGATCGTCCAGGGTACGCAGTATTTT. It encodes CASSLAIVQGTQYF.

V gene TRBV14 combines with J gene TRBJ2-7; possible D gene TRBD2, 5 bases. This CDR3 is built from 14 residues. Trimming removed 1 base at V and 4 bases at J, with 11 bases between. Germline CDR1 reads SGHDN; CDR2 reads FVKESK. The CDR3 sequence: CASSQVSGAYEQYF. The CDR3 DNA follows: TGTGCCAGCAGCCAAGTGAGCGGAGCTTACGAGCAGTACTTC.

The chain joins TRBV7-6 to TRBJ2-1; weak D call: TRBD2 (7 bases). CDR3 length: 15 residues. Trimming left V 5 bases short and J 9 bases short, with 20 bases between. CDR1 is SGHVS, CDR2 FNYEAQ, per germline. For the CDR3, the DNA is TGTGCCAGCAGCGCTCAACTATTAGGGGGGGTTGAGCAGTTCTTC. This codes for CASSAQLLGGVEQFF.

CDR3 loop: CASSRDRGNIQYF. The CDR3 DNA is TGTGCCAGCAGCCGGGACAGGGGTAACATTCAGTACTTC. The chain couples TRBV6-5 to TRBJ2-4, with TRBD1 matching over 10 bases. This CDR3 comprises 13 residues. Germline trimming cut 6 bases from V and 7 bases from J; bases unmatched to any gene: 3. CDR1 and CDR2 (germline): MNHEY, SVGAGI.

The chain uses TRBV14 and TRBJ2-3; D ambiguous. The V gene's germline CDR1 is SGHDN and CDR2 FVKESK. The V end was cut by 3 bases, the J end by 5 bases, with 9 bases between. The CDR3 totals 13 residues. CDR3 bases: TGTGCCAGCAGCCATCCACAGAGAGATACGCAGTATTTT. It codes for CASSHPQRDTQYF. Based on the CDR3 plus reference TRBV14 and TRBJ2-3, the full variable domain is EAGVTQFPSHSVIEKGQTVTLRCDPISGHDNLYWYRRVMGKEIKFLLHFVKESKQDESGMPNNRFLAERTGGTYSTLKVQPAELEDSGVYFCASSHPQRDTQYFGPGTRLTVL.

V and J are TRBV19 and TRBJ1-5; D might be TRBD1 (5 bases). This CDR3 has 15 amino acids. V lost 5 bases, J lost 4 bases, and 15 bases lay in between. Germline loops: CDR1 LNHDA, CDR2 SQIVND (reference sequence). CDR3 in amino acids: CASSYFDSLNQPQHF. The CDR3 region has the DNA TGTGCCAGTAGTTACTTTGACAGCCTAAATCAGCCCCAGCATTTT.

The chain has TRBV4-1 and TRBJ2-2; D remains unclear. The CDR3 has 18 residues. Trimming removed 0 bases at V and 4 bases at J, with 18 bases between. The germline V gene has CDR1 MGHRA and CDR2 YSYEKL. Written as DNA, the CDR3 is TGCGCCAGCAGCCAAGATGCTGCGATTGCGCTCATCACCGGGGAGCTGTTTTTT. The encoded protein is CASSQDAAIALITGELFF.